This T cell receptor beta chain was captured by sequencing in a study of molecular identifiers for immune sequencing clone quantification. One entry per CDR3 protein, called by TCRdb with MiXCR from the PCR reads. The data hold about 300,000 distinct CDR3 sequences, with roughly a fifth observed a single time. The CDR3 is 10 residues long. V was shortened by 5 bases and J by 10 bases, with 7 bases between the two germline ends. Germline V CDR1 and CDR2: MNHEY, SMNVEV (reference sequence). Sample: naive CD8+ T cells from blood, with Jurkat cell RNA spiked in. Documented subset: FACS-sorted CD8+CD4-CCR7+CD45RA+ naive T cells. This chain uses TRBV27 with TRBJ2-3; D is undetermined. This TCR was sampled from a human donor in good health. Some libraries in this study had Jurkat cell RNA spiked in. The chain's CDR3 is CASSQMPQYF. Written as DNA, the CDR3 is TGTGCCAGCAGTCAAATGCCGCAGTATTTT.